The rows below give T cell receptor beta chains drawn from one sample of a study of CD4 T cells in relation to SARS-CoV-2 and coronaviruses. Here immunoSEQ multiplex PCR was the method, and the copy in TCRdb shows in-frame clones only, minus some. The sample yields some 23,000 clones, 76% seen once. The antigens these receptors bind are not known. The sequenced material came from CD4+ T cells from PBMCs, cultured in vitro. These TCRs come from a human donor in good health. CDR3s include the opening cysteine and the closing phenylalanine or tryptophan. The order of the fields is clone size, J gene, V gene, D gene, CDR3 DNA, CDR3 protein. A D gene is named only where the DNA matches it firmly. The size field is filled for only some rows; it gives once, few, many or a size class.

clone size: .
J gene: TRBJ2-7
V gene: TRBV29-1
D gene: TRBD2
CDR3 DNA: TGCAGCGTTGAAGTTTCACCGGGGGGTGAGCAGTACTTC
CDR3 protein: CSVEVSPGGEQYF

clone size: .
J gene: TRBJ2-3
V gene: TRBV29-1
D gene: .
CDR3 DNA: TGCAGCGTTGAGGCGGAGACAGATACGCAGTATTTT
CDR3 protein: CSVEAETDTQYF

clone size: .
J gene: TRBJ2-1
V gene: TRBV29-1
D gene: .
CDR3 DNA: TGCAGCGTTGATTCGGGGGCAGGCTCCTACAATGAGCAGTTCTTC
CDR3 protein: CSVDSGAGSYNEQFF

clone size: once
J gene: TRBJ2-5
V gene: TRBV7-4
D gene: .
CDR3 DNA: TGTGCCAGCAGCTTAGGGGTCGGGGGGCTTAAAGAGACCCAGTACTTC
CDR3 protein: CASSLGVGGLKETQYF

clone size: .
J gene: TRBJ1-3
V gene: TRBV5-6
D gene: .
CDR3 DNA: TGTGCCAGCAGCTTTGTTAGGGGATCGGGAAACACCATATATTTT
CDR3 protein: CASSFVRGSGNTIYF

clone size: .
J gene: TRBJ2-7
V gene: TRBV5-6
D gene: TRBD2
CDR3 DNA: TGTGCCAGCAGCTTGGAGCTAGCGGGAATTTCCTACGAGCAGTACTTC
CDR3 protein: CASSLELAGISYEQYF

clone size: .
J gene: TRBJ2-1
V gene: TRBV5-1
D gene: TRBD2
CDR3 DNA: TGCGCCAGCAGCTCCACGGGGGAGGTTAGCGGGGGGGCCAGGTATGAGCAGTTCTTC
CDR3 protein: CASSSTGEVSGGARYEQFF

clone size: large
J gene: TRBJ1-1
V gene: TRBV10-3
D gene: .
CDR3 DNA: TGTGCCATCAGTGAGAGAGGGGACACTGAAGCTTTCTTT
CDR3 protein: CAISERGDTEAFF

clone size: .
J gene: TRBJ2-1
V gene: TRBV5-1
D gene: .
CDR3 DNA: TGCGCCAGCAGCTTGGAACATTACAATGAGCAGTTCTTC
CDR3 protein: CASSLEHYNEQFF

clone size: .
J gene: TRBJ1-4
V gene: TRBV3-1/TRBV3-2
D gene: TRBD1
CDR3 DNA: TGTGCCAGCAGCACAGGGGCAACTAATGAAAAACTGTTTTTT
CDR3 protein: CASSTGATNEKLFF

clone size: few
J gene: TRBJ2-5
V gene: TRBV10-3
D gene: TRBD2
CDR3 DNA: TGTGCCATCAGTGCACTAGCGGGACGGGAGACCCAGTACTTC
CDR3 protein: CAISALAGRETQYF

clone size: .
J gene: TRBJ2-5
V gene: TRBV5-1
D gene: TRBD1
CDR3 DNA: TGCGCCAGCACCCATAGCCGGACAGGGCAAGAGACCCAGTACTTC
CDR3 protein: CASTHSRTGQETQYF

clone size: .
J gene: TRBJ2-3
V gene: TRBV30
D gene: .
CDR3 DNA: TGTGCCTGGACCCGAGGGGGGGGAACAGATACGCAGTATTTT
CDR3 protein: CAWTRGGGTDTQYF

clone size: .
J gene: TRBJ2-2
V gene: TRBV12-5
D gene: .
CDR3 DNA: TGTGCTAGTGGTTTGGGCCGGGACACCAACACCGGGGAGCTGTTTTTT
CDR3 protein: CASGLGRDTNTGELFF

clone size: .
J gene: TRBJ1-4
V gene: TRBV11-2
D gene: TRBD1
CDR3 DNA: TGTGCCAGCAGCGGACCGACAGGGGGATCTTTTGGTGAAAAACTGTTTTTT
CDR3 protein: CASSGPTGGSFGEKLFF

clone size: few
J gene: TRBJ1-5
V gene: TRBV27
D gene: .
CDR3 DNA: TGTGCCAGCAGTTCCGGGCTAGGGCAGCCCCAGCATTTT
CDR3 protein: CASSSGLGQPQHF

clone size: .
J gene: TRBJ2-7
V gene: TRBV6-5
D gene: TRBD1
CDR3 DNA: TGTGCCAGCAGTTTCCGCTCTGGACAGGGGGGGTACGAGCAGTACTTC
CDR3 protein: CASSFRSGQGGYEQYF

clone size: .
J gene: TRBJ2-5
V gene: TRBV25-1
D gene: TRBD2
CDR3 DNA: TGTGCCAGCAGGGGGGGGGTAGAGACCCAGTACTTC
CDR3 protein: CASRGGVETQYF

clone size: .
J gene: TRBJ2-4
V gene: TRBV5-5
D gene: .
CDR3 DNA: TGTGCCAGCAGCTTGGATGCGGGCATTCAGTACTTC
CDR3 protein: CASSLDAGIQYF

clone size: .
J gene: TRBJ2-3
V gene: TRBV6-5
D gene: .
CDR3 DNA: TGTGCCAGCAGGCCTCCCGGGGCGCGCAGCCATACGCAGTATTTT
CDR3 protein: CASRPPGARSHTQYF

clone size: few
J gene: TRBJ2-7
V gene: TRBV7-6
D gene: TRBD1
CDR3 DNA: TGTGCCAGCAGCTTAGCGGGACAGGGGAGCTACGAGCAGTACTTC
CDR3 protein: CASSLAGQGSYEQYF

clone size: .
J gene: TRBJ2-2
V gene: TRBV7-8
D gene: .
CDR3 DNA: TGTGCCAGCAGCCGAGGTGGCAGTTCGAACACCGGGGAGCTGTTTTTT
CDR3 protein: CASSRGGSSNTGELFF

clone size: .
J gene: TRBJ1-4
V gene: TRBV6-5
D gene: .
CDR3 DNA: TGTGCCAGCACCGGAGGGGTAGAAGTGGAAAAACTGTTTTTT
CDR3 protein: CASTGGVEVEKLFF

clone size: once
J gene: TRBJ2-2
V gene: TRBV7-2
D gene: TRBD2
CDR3 DNA: TGTGCCAGCAGCTTTTTCCCAGCTACTAGCGGTGTTACCGGGGAGCTGTTTTTT
CDR3 protein: CASSFFPATSGVTGELFF

clone size: .
J gene: TRBJ1-3
V gene: TRBV10-3
D gene: TRBD1
CDR3 DNA: TGTGCCATCAAAAGGGGGCTCCGAAACACCATATATTTT
CDR3 protein: CAIKRGLRNTIYF

clone size: .
J gene: TRBJ1-1
V gene: TRBV6-5
D gene: .
CDR3 DNA: TGTGCCAGCAGTTTGGACAGTATGACTGAAGCTTTCTTT
CDR3 protein: CASSLDSMTEAFF

clone size: .
J gene: TRBJ2-3
V gene: TRBV29-1
D gene: .
CDR3 DNA: TGCAGCGGCAGCGGCACAGATACGCAGTATTTT
CDR3 protein: CSGSGTDTQYF

clone size: .
J gene: TRBJ1-2
V gene: TRBV5-1
D gene: TRBD1
CDR3 DNA: TGCGCCATCTCCGGCACCGACAGGGCAAGTGGCTACACCTTC
CDR3 protein: CAISGTDRASGYTF

clone size: .
J gene: TRBJ2-3
V gene: TRBV5-6
D gene: TRBD1
CDR3 DNA: TGTGCCAGCAGCTTTACCGGGACAGGGGGTACAGATACGCAGTATTTT
CDR3 protein: CASSFTGTGGTDTQYF

clone size: .
J gene: TRBJ1-3
V gene: TRBV28
D gene: .
CDR3 DNA: TGTGCCAGCGGTTTAACTTTGAGCTCTGGAAACACCATATATTTT
CDR3 protein: CASGLTLSSGNTIYF

clone size: .
J gene: TRBJ2-5
V gene: TRBV3-1/TRBV3-2
D gene: .
CDR3 DNA: TGTGCCAGCAGCCAAGAGACCTGGGGGGCCCAGTACTTC
CDR3 protein: CASSQETWGAQYF

clone size: once
J gene: TRBJ1-1
V gene: TRBV20-1
D gene: .
CDR3 DNA: TGCAGTGCTTTCCGGGAGGGAACAGCTTTCTTT
CDR3 protein: CSAFREGTAFF

clone size: .
J gene: TRBJ2-3
V gene: TRBV29-1
D gene: .
CDR3 DNA: TGCAGCGTTGCGTGGCCACTTACAGATACGCAGTATTTT
CDR3 protein: CSVAWPLTDTQYF

clone size: .
J gene: TRBJ1-2
V gene: TRBV19
D gene: TRBD1
CDR3 DNA: TGTGCCAGTAGCGCCTCCGACAGGGTTGGCTACACCTTC
CDR3 protein: CASSASDRVGYTF

clone size: .
J gene: TRBJ2-1
V gene: TRBV5-1
D gene: TRBD2
CDR3 DNA: TGCGCCAGCAGCTTGTCGGCGGGAGTATCCTACAATGAGCAGTTCTTC
CDR3 protein: CASSLSAGVSYNEQFF

clone size: .
J gene: TRBJ2-5
V gene: TRBV19
D gene: .
CDR3 DNA: TGTGCCAGTAGTAAAGGGGGGGATCAAGAGACCCAGTACTTC
CDR3 protein: CASSKGGDQETQYF

clone size: .
J gene: TRBJ1-3
V gene: TRBV9
D gene: .
CDR3 DNA: TGTGCCAGCAGCCCCTCCCCGACGATGGCCGGCACCATATATTTT
CDR3 protein: CASSPSPTMAGTIYF

clone size: .
J gene: TRBJ1-1
V gene: TRBV3-1/TRBV3-2
D gene: .
CDR3 DNA: TGTGCCAGCAGCCAAGTTGGCGGGAACACTGAAGCTTTCTTT
CDR3 protein: CASSQVGGNTEAFF

clone size: .
J gene: TRBJ1-1
V gene: TRBV5-1
D gene: .
CDR3 DNA: TGCGCCAGCAGCTCGGGGCCCTCGAACACTGAAGCTTTCTTT
CDR3 protein: CASSSGPSNTEAFF

clone size: .
J gene: TRBJ1-6
V gene: TRBV19
D gene: TRBD1
CDR3 DNA: TGTGCCAGTAGCGCCGGGACAGGGGGCTCGTATAATTCACCCCTCCACTTT
CDR3 protein: CASSAGTGGSYNSPLHF

clone size: .
J gene: TRBJ1-1
V gene: TRBV28
D gene: .
CDR3 DNA: TGTGCCAGCAGTTCGTACGGCGATGGGAACACTGAAGCTTTCTTT
CDR3 protein: CASSSYGDGNTEAFF

clone size: few
J gene: TRBJ1-5
V gene: TRBV12-3/TRBV12-4
D gene: .
CDR3 DNA: TGTGCCAGCCGACGGGACAATCAGCCCCAGCATTTT
CDR3 protein: CASRRDNQPQHF

clone size: .
J gene: TRBJ1-2
V gene: TRBV12-3/TRBV12-4
D gene: .
CDR3 DNA: TGTGCCAGCAATTGGGACAACTATGGCTACACCTTC
CDR3 protein: CASNWDNYGYTF

clone size: .
J gene: TRBJ2-1
V gene: TRBV30
D gene: .
CDR3 DNA: TGTGCCTGGAGTATCCATATTAGCGAAAGCTCCTACAATGAGCAGTTCTTC
CDR3 protein: CAWSIHISESSYNEQFF